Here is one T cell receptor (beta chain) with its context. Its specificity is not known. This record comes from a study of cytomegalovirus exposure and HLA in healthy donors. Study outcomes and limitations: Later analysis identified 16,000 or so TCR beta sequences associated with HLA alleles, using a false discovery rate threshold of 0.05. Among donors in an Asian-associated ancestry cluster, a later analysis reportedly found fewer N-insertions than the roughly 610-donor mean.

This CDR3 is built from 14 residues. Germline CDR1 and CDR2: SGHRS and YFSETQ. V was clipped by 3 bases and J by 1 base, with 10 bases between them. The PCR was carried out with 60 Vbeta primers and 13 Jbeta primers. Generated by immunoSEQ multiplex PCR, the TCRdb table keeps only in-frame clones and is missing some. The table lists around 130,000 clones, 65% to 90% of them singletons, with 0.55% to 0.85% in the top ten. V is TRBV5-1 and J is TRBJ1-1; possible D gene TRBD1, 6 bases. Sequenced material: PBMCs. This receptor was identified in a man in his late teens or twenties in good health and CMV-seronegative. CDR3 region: CASSSQTGNTEAFF. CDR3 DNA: TGCGCCAGCAGCTCGCAGACAGGGAACACTGAAGCTTTCTTT.